The next 5 T cell receptor beta chains were all read from a single sample in a study of PD-L1 blockade in urothelial cancer. Clones were sequenced by immunoSEQ multiplex PCR, and TCRdb holds only the in-frame ones, with some missing. The data hold 85,000 to 90,000 clones, with roughly nine tenths observed a single time. The time point here: pretreatment peripheral blood. This specimen was PBMCs, taken around atezolizumab (anti-PD-L1) treatment. These receptors originate from a woman of 80 years or more with urothelial cancer.

The V and J genes are TRBV5-1 and TRBJ2-5; possibly TRBD2 for D (6 bases). V was shortened by 2 bases and J by 5 bases, with 16 bases between the two germline ends. CDR3 length: 15 amino acids. CDR1 is SGHRS and CDR2 is YFSETQ in the germline V gene. The CDR3 coding sequence is TGCGCCAGCAGCTTTGGGGCCGGGGGAGGTGAGACCCAGTACTTC. It yields the protein CASSFGAGGGETQYF.

The chain recombines TRBV25-1 with TRBJ2-5; 7 nucleotides line up with TRBD2. This CDR3 contains 13 residues. J lost 5 bases, V lost 6 bases, and 6 bases had no gene match. Germline V CDR1 and CDR2: MGHDK, SYGVNS. CDR3 protein: CASRAGMVETQYF. CDR3 bases: TGTGCCAGCAGAGCGGGGATGGTGGAGACCCAGTACTTC. The entire variable domain, with the rest obtained from reference TRBV25-1 and TRBJ2-5, is as follows: EADIYQTPRYLVIGTGKKITLECSQTMGHDKMYWYQQDPGMELHLIHYSYGVNSTEKGDLSSESTVSRIRTEHFPLTLESARPSHTSQYLCASRAGMVETQYFGPGTRLLVL.

V and J are TRBV5-1 and TRBJ1-1; tentative D call: TRBD1 (6 bases). Looked up from germline, CDR1 is SGHRS and CDR2 is YFSETQ. V lost 0 bases and J lost 7, with 16 bases in between. The CDR3 runs to 15 residues. CDR3 sequence (DNA): TGCGCCAGCAGCTTGGCCCAGCAGGGGCGAATTGAAGCTTTCTTT. Translating gives CASSLAQQGRIEAFF. The whole variable domain, filled in from reference TRBV5-1 and TRBJ1-1, reads KAGVTQTPRYLIKTRGQQVTLSCSPISGHRSVSWYQQTPGQGLQFLFEYFSETQRNKGNFPGRFSGRQFSNSRSEMNVSTLELGDSALYLCASSLAQQGRIEAFFGQGTRLTVV.

The V call is TRBV5-1, the J call TRBJ2-5, with TRBD1 matching over 11 bases. CDR3 length: 16 residues. Germline lookup yields CDR1 SGHRS and CDR2 YFSETQ. Trimming cost V 3 bases and J 6 bases; bases outside gene matches: 10. DNA for the CDR3: TGCGCCAGCAGCTCCCTGGTGGGACAGGGGGGACAGACCCAGTACTTC. This translates into CASSSLVGQGGQTQYF.

The gene calls are TRBV18 and TRBJ2-7, with 7 nucleotides matching TRBD1. CDR3 length: 12 amino acids. V gave up 2 bases and J gave up 7 bases; unmatched junction bases: 2. The germline V gene encodes CDR1 KGHSH and CDR2 LQKENI. The DNA of the CDR3 is TGTGCCAGCTCACCAGTACAGGGGGAGCAGTACTTC. Protein: CASSPVQGEQYF.